These 8 T cell receptor beta chains share one sample of origin, sequenced in a study of blood T cell repertoires in COVID-19 (dated by TCRdb to the early 2020s). The protocol used for the library was the immunoSEQ multiplex PCR assay. What TCRdb holds here is the immuneACCESS table cut down to in-frame rearrangements. Part of the clones is not present; checked against another copy, under half of the missing clones reflect an unresolved V gene, and the others are unexplained. The sample records over 200,000 clones, roughly four fifths of which are singletons. 10% to 15% of the sample goes to the ten largest clones. Sequenced: peripheral blood. Receptor source: a woman between 40 and 50 years old with acute or convalescent COVID-19.

The rearrangement links TRBV7-2 to TRBJ2-1; 8 bases align to TRBD2. Germline CDR1 and CDR2: SGHTA and FQGNSA. The V and J ends lost 2 bases and 6 bases, in that order; junction bases with no gene match: 9. The CDR3 covers 16 residues. In DNA, the CDR3 is TGTGCCAGCAGCTTATACGGAGGGACTAGACGCAATGAGCAGTTCTTC. Its protein is CASSLYGGTRRNEQFF.

CDR3 protein: CASSQRRPREAFF. The CDR3 coding sequence is TGTGCCAGCAGTCAAAGGAGGCCCAGGGAAGCTTTCTTT. This chain connects TRBV3-1 (or the pseudogene TRBV3-2) to TRBJ1-1; D not certain. V was shortened by 6 bases and J by 8 bases, with 16 bases between the two germline ends. The V gene's germline CDR1 is LGHDT and CDR2 YNNKEL (reference sequence). The length of the CDR3 is 13 residues.

This rearrangement joins TRBV10-2 to TRBJ2-1; unclear D gene. V was cut by 3 bases and J by 7 bases, with 13 bases left in between. The germline V gene has CDR1 WSHSY and CDR2 SAAADI. The CDR3 length is 14 residues. The CDR3 spells CASSESAGANEQFF. DNA of the CDR3: TGCGCCAGCAGTGAATCGGCAGGCGCAAATGAGCAGTTCTTC.

The chain employs TRBV19 and TRBJ2-1, with TRBD2 matching over 10 bases. CDR1 LNHDA and CDR2 SQIVND come from the germline V gene (reference sequence). The J segment lost 2 bases and the V segment lost 3 bases, leaving 7 bases of the junction unmatched. The CDR3 runs 17 residues. CDR3 loop: CASSIRPSGGAYNEQFF. The DNA of the CDR3 is TGTGCCAGTAGTATCCGACCTAGCGGGGGAGCCTACAATGAGCAGTTCTTC.

J is TRBJ1-2 and V is TRBV4-1; D gene ambiguous. CDR3 size: 15 residues. Looked up from germline, CDR1 is MGHRA and CDR2 is YSYEKL. The V end was cut by 5 bases, the J end by 3 bases, with 16 bases between. The CDR3 DNA reads as TGCGCCAGCAGCAGTCTTCCGGGAAGCTACTATGGCTACACCTTC. It encodes CASSSLPGSYYGYTF.

This chain uses TRBV6-4 with TRBJ2-3, with 7 positions matching TRBD1. The CDR3 runs 14 residues. Germline CDR1 and CDR2: MRHNA and SNTAGT. V dropped 6 bases and J dropped 0; count of bases not matched to a gene: 3. The CDR3 loop reads CASSTDRSTDTQYF. As DNA, the CDR3 is TGTGCCAGCAGCACGGACAGGAGCACAGATACGCAGTATTTT.

The chain carries TRBV11-2 and TRBJ2-7, with D perhaps TRBD2 (5 bases). The CDR3 is 12 residues long. V dropped 5 bases and J dropped 6 bases, with 11 bases sitting between them. Germline V gene lookup returns CDR1 SGHAT and CDR2 FQNNGV. CDR3 bases: TGTGCCAGCAGCCTGATGGGGAGCGAGCAGTACTTC. Its protein product is CASSLMGSEQYF.

The gene calls are TRBV24-1 and TRBJ2-3, with 8 positions matching TRBD2. CDR1 and CDR2 (germline): KGHDR, SFDVKD. V dropped 2 bases and J dropped 6; count of bases not matched to a gene: 3. The CDR3 sequence is 14 residues long. For the CDR3, the DNA is TGTGCCACCAGTGATTCGGGGGGGGCGGATACGCAGTATTTT. Translation: CATSDSGGADTQYF.